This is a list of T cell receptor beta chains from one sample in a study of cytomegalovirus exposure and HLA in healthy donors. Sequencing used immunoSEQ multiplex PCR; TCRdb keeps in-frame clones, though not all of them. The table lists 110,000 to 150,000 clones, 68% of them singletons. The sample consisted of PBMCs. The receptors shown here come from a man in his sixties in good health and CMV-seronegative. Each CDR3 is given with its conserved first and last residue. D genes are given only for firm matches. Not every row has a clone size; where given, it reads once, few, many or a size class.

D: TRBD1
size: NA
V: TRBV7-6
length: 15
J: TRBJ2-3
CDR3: CASSFGQGATDTQYF
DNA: TGTGCCAGCAGCTTCGGACAGGGGGCAACAGATACGCAGTATTTT

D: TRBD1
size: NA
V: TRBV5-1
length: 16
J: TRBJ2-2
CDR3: CASSPTTVTGAGELFF
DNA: TGCGCCAGCAGCCCAACCACCGTGACAGGGGCCGGGGAGCTGTTTTTT

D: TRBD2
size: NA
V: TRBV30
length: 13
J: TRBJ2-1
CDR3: CAWSVGLAEEQFF
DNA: TGTGCCTGGAGTGTAGGGCTAGCGGAGGAGCAGTTCTTC

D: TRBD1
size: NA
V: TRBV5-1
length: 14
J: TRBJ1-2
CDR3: CASSSRQGNYGYTF
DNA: TGCGCCAGCAGCAGCCGACAGGGCAACTATGGCTACACCTTC

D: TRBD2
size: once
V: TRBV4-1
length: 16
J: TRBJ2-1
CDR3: CASSQGARLAGDEQFF
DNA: TGCGCCAGCAGCCAAGGGGCGAGACTAGCGGGAGATGAGCAGTTCTTC

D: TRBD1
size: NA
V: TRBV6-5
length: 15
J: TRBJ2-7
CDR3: CASRGTGLLSYEQYF
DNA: TGTGCCAGCAGGGGGACAGGGCTCCTATCCTACGAGCAGTACTTC

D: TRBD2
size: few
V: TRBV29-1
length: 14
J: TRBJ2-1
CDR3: CSVEVRLAGGHMFF
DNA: TGCAGCGTTGAAGTCCGACTAGCGGGAGGCCATATGTTCTTC

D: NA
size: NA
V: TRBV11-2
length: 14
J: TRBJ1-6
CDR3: CASSHRVLNSPLHF
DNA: TGTGCCAGCAGCCACCGGGTCCTGAATTCACCCCTCCACTTT

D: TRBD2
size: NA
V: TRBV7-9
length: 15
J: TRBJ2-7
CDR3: CASSPQGLAGGEQYF
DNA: TGTGCCAGCAGCCCCCAGGGGTTAGCGGGGGGCGAGCAGTACTTC

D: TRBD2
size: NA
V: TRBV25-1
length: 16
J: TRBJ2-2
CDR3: CASSDRSGRRTGELFF
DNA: TGTGCCAGCAGTGACCGTAGCGGGAGACGGACCGGGGAGCTGTTTTTT

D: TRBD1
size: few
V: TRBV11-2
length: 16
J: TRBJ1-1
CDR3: CASNPGQGRMNTEAFF
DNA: TGTGCCAGCAACCCGGGACAGGGCCGGATGAACACTGAAGCTTTCTTT

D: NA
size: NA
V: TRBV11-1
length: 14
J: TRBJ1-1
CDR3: CASSLRGFNTEAFF
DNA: TGTGCCAGCAGCTTAAGAGGGTTTAACACTGAAGCTTTCTTT

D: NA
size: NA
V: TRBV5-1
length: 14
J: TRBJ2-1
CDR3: CASSLDTGVNEQFF
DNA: TGCGCCAGCAGCTTGGATACCGGGGTAAATGAGCAGTTCTTC

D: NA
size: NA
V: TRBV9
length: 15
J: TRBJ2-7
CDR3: CASSVEAYGRDEQYF
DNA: TGTGCCAGCAGCGTAGAGGCTTATGGCCGGGACGAGCAGTACTTC

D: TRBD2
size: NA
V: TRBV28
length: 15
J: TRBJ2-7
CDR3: CASSSPGTSGYEQYF
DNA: TGTGCCAGCAGTTCCCCTGGGACTAGCGGTTACGAGCAGTACTTC

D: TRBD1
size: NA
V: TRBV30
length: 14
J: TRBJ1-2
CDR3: CAWSVGQGTYGYTF
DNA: TGTGCCTGGAGTGTAGGACAGGGAACCTATGGCTACACCTTC

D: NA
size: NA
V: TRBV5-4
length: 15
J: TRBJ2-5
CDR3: CASSLKGVQQETQYF
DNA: TGTGCCAGCAGCTTAAAGGGGGTCCAACAAGAGACCCAGTACTTC

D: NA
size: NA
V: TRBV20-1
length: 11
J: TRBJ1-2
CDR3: CSAEEMRAHTF
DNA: TGCAGTGCCGAAGAGATGAGGGCACACACCTTC

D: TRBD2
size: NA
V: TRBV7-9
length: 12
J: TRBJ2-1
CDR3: CASSLETSFRFF
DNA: TGTGCCAGCAGCTTAGAGACTAGCTTTCGGTTCTTC

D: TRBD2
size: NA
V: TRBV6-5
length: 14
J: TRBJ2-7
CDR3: CASRRRAGVYEQYF
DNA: TGTGCCAGCAGAAGGCGAGCGGGAGTCTACGAGCAGTACTTC

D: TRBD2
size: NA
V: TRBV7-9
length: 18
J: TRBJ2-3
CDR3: CASRPTSGRGPPPDTQYF
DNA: TGTGCCAGCAGGCCCACTAGCGGGAGGGGTCCTCCACCAGATACGCAGTATTTT

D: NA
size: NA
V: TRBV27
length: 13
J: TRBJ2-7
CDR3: CAPCGRENYEQYF
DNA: TGTGCCCCCTGCGGTCGGGAGAACTACGAGCAGTACTTC

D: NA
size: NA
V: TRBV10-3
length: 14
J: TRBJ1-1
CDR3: CAISESARDTEAFF
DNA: TGTGCCATCAGTGAGTCGGCACGGGACACTGAAGCTTTCTTT

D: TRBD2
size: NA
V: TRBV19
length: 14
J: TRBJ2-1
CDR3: CASSKQSGRAEQFF
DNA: TGTGCCAGTAGTAAACAGAGCGGGAGGGCCGAGCAGTTCTTC

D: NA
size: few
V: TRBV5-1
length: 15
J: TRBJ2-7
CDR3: CASSLEEASSYEQYF
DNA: TGCGCCAGCAGCTTGGAGGAGGCGAGCTCCTACGAGCAGTACTTC

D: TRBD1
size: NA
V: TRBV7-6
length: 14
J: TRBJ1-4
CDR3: CASSLDAGGEKLFF
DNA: TGTGCCAGCAGCTTAGATGCAGGGGGCGAAAAACTGTTTTTT

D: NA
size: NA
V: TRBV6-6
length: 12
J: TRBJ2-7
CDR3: CASSTNRDEQYF
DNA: TGTGCCAGCAGTACCAACAGGGACGAGCAGTACTTC

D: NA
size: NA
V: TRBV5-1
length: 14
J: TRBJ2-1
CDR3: CASSPGTSNNEQFF
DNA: TGCGCCAGCAGCCCCGGGACTTCCAACAATGAGCAGTTCTTC

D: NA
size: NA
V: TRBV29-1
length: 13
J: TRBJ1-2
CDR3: CSVASQASYGYTF
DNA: TGCAGCGTTGCGTCGCAGGCCTCCTATGGCTACACCTTC

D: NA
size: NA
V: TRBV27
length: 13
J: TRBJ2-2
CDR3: CASSSEVAGELFF
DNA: TGTGCCAGCAGTTCCGAGGTTGCCGGGGAGCTGTTTTTT

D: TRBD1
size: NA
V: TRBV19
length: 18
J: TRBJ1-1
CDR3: CASSISAGTGAGDTEAFF
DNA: TGTGCCAGTAGTATATCGGCCGGGACAGGGGCCGGGGACACTGAAGCTTTCTTT

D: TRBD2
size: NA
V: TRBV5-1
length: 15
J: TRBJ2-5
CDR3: CASSLSGSLQETQYF
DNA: TGCGCCAGCAGCCTTAGCGGGAGCCTACAAGAGACCCAGTACTTC

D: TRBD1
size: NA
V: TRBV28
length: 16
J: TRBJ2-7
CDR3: CASSSFPGTGVREQYF
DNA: TGTGCCAGCAGTTCATTCCCCGGGACAGGGGTTCGGGAGCAGTACTTC